This T cell receptor beta chain was sequenced during a study of siplizumab effects on memory and regulatory T cells. Whole-study results and caveats: No more than a minor fraction of alloreactive clones could be traced back to unstimulated subsets.

About this clone: No antigen is known for it.

Germline loops: CDR1 SGHVS, CDR2 FQNEAQ. The CDR3 totals 13 residues. Trimming took off 5 bases at V and 3 bases at J, with 9 bases between the two ends. Where three donor pairs were concerned, the unstimulated naive, memory, effector memory and TEMRA subsets underwent sequencing. Clones were sequenced by immunoSEQ multiplex PCR, and TCRdb holds only the in-frame ones, with some missing. The sample has some 62,000 clones, about 80% seen once. The chain employs TRBV7-8 and TRBJ2-3; no reliable D call. Sequences were obtained from memory CD4+ T cells sorted from blood. The clonotype originates from a human donor in good health. The CDR3 sequence: CASSTPRTDTQYF. CDR3 nucleotide sequence: TGTGCCAGCAGCACTCCTAGAACAGATACGCAGTATTTT.